A single sample is the source of the 15 T cell receptor beta chains below, sequenced in a study of blood T cell repertoires in COVID-19. Profiling relied on immunoSEQ multiplex PCR, and the TCRdb table lists in-frame clones only, not all of them. The repertoire consists of fewer than 300,000 clones, with around 80% occurring once and the leading ten covering roughly 4.7%. The sample was PBMCs or T cells enriched from blood (not recorded which). The receptors come from a middle-aged man who had been exposed to COVID-19.

The CDR3 DNA reads TGTGCCAGCAGTTCTTTCGACAAGAGCATTCAGTACTTC. Translated: CASSSFDKSIQYF. The chain couples TRBV12-3 or TRBV12-4 to TRBJ2-4, with D uncertain. The CDR3 has 13 residues. V was clipped by 4 bases and J by 9 bases, with 13 bases between them.

This chain joins TRBV11-3 and TRBJ2-5; 14 nucleotides line up with TRBD2. The length of the CDR3 is 18 residues. J lost 4 bases, V lost 0 bases, and 7 bases had no gene match. Looked up from germline, CDR1 is SGHNT and CDR2 is YENEEA. The CDR3 here is CASSLDFGTSGRVETQYF. In DNA, the CDR3 is TGTGCCAGCAGCTTAGATTTCGGGACTAGCGGGAGAGTAGAGACCCAGTACTTC.

This clone was seen more than once but under ten times. The chain couples TRBV12-5 to TRBJ2-7, with 7 bases identical to TRBD2. The CDR3 totals 15 residues. The J segment lost 0 bases and the V segment lost 1 base, leaving 3 bases of the junction unmatched. Germline V lookup: CDR1 LGHNT, CDR2 FRNRAP. Here the CDR3 DNA reads TGTGCTAGTGGTTTGGGGGGGACTACCTCCTACGAGCAGTACTTC. Translated: CASGLGGTTSYEQYF.

The rearrangement links TRBV7-6 to TRBJ2-7, with unresolved D. Per germline, CDR1 SGHVS and CDR2 FNYEAQ. There are 15 residues in the CDR3. V lost 5 bases to trimming and J lost 0 bases, with 14 bases between them. The CDR3 loop reads CASSHAGSSSYEQYF. For the CDR3, the DNA is TGTGCCAGCAGCCACGCCGGGTCTAGCTCCTACGAGCAGTACTTC.

The chain recombines TRBV5-6 with TRBJ1-1, with 9 bases fitting TRBD1. CDR3 size: 13 residues. With 3 bases clipped from V and 7 bases from J, the junction kept 4 bases outside the gene matches. Per the germline V gene, CDR1 is SGHDT and CDR2 is YYEEEE. The CDR3 nucleotides are TGTGCCAGCAGCTCCGGGACAGGGCATGAAGCTTTCTTT. Its protein product is CASSSGTGHEAFF.

This clone appeared once. The genes are TRBV21-1 and TRBJ2-7; the table assigns TRBD2, which was not confirmed against the DNA. TRBV21-1 is classified as a pseudogene. The CDR3 length is 12 residues. Here the CDR3 DNA reads TGTGCCGCGGCCGGAGGACTCTACGAGCAGTACTTC. As protein: CAAAGGLYEQYF.

J is TRBJ2-5 and V is TRBV24-1; tentative D call: TRBD2 (6 bases). With 3 bases removed from V and 1 base from J, the gap between germline ends came to 14 bases. CDR1 is KGHDR, CDR2 SFDVKD, per germline. This CDR3 has 16 amino acids. CDR3 DNA: TGTGCCACCAGTGATAACGCGGGGCCCTTCCAAGAGACCCAGTACTTC. This encodes CATSDNAGPFQETQYF.

The table lists this clone with a count of one. This chain uses TRBV7-9 with TRBJ1-1, with TRBD1 as a possible D gene (5 bases). The CDR3 has 15 amino acids. The V gene's germline CDR1 is SEHNR and CDR2 FQNEAQ (reference sequence). Trimming shortened V by 2 bases and J by 5 bases, and 15 bases separated the two germline ends. CDR3: CASSLLLGGITEAFF. CDR3 sequence (DNA): TGTGCCAGCAGCTTATTGCTTGGGGGGATTACTGAAGCTTTCTTT.

V and J are TRBV10-3 and TRBJ1-3; D not resolved. V lost 6 bases, J lost 4 bases, and 19 bases lay in between. Germline V CDR1 and CDR2: ENHRY, SYGVKD. CDR3 length: 16 amino acids. The CDR3 bases are TGTGCCATCAGGGAGGACTCTTTAAAGGCGGGAAACACCATATATTTT. Residues: CAIREDSLKAGNTIYF.

In its sample, this clone was seen once. The chain carries TRBV4-1 and TRBJ2-1, with 8 bases that match TRBD1. J was trimmed by 5 bases and V by 2 bases; bases with no gene match: 14. This CDR3 comprises 18 residues. In germline, CDR1 is MGHRA, CDR2 YSYEKL. DNA for the CDR3: TGCGCCAGCAGCCAATGGCAAAGGACAGGGTCCCGGAACAATGAGCAGTTCTTC. Protein sequence: CASSQWQRTGSRNNEQFF.

This clone was recorded only once. This rearrangement joins TRBV5-4 to TRBJ1-4, with 7 bases lining up with TRBD1. The germline V gene has CDR1 SGHNT and CDR2 YYREEE (reference sequence). V shed 1 base and J 7 bases; nucleotides not matched to a gene: 1. This CDR3 spans 13 amino acids. The DNA for the CDR3 is TGTGCCAGCAGCTTGTGGGACAGTGAAAAACTGTTTTTT. Translating it yields CASSLWDSEKLFF.

This chain connects TRBV19 to TRBJ1-1, with D perhaps TRBD1 (5 bases). Germline CDR1 is LNHDA and CDR2 is SQIVND (reference sequence). The CDR3 is 16 amino acids. V gave up 6 bases and J gave up 0 bases, with 17 bases separating them. The CDR3 spells CASSSRAPSMNTEAFF. The CDR3 region has the DNA TGTGCCAGTAGCTCCAGGGCCCCTTCGATGAACACTGAAGCTTTCTTT.

CDR3 DNA sequence: TGTGCCTGGAGTGTAAGGTCGTGGAGGCCGGAGACCCAGTACTTC. This encodes CAWSVRSWRPETQYF. The V and J genes are TRBV30 and TRBJ2-5; D is possibly TRBD2 (5 bases). The CDR3 covers 15 residues. Per germline, CDR1 GTSNPN and CDR2 SVGIG (reference sequence). V was trimmed by 0 bases and J by 5 bases, leaving 16 bases between them. The full variable domain, with the rest looked up from reference TRBV30 and TRBJ2-5, is SQTIHQWPATLVQPVGSPLSLECTVEGTSNPNLYWYRQAAGRGLQLLFYSVGIGQISSEVPQNLSASRPQDRQFILSSKKLLLSDSGFYLCAWSVRSWRPETQYFGPGTRLLVL.

This rearrangement joins TRBV11-2 to TRBJ2-5; D might be TRBD2 (6 bases). The length of the CDR3 is 12 residues. In germline, CDR1 is SGHAT, CDR2 FQNNGV. V was clipped by 4 bases and J by 7 bases, with 10 bases between them. CDR3 region: CASSSAGLTQYF. CDR3 DNA: TGTGCCAGCAGCTCCGCGGGGTTGACCCAGTACTTC.

The chain is built from TRBV9 and TRBJ2-3, with D hard to call. V lost 4 bases and J 3 bases, leaving 6 bases between the germline ends. CDR3 length: 12 amino acids. Germline V CDR1 and CDR2: SGDLS, YYNGEE. CDR3 nucleotides: TGTGCCAGCAGCCCTGTAACAGATACGCAGTATTTT. Translated, it gives CASSPVTDTQYF.